This entry describes one T cell receptor (beta chain). This clonotype showed up many times. It lacks a known antigen. No base qualities exist here, and no much larger clone lies one base off it. Per the germline V gene, SGHRS is the CDR1 and YFSETQ is the CDR2. Including the terminal cysteine and phenylalanine, the CDR3 comprises 15 residues. The CDR3 DNA has 45 bases and is translated from base 1. Trimming takes 0 bases from V and 0 bases from J, and the germline ends sit 9 bases apart. Hyperthyroidism patients were newly diagnosed, with disease duration under 2 months, and aged 18 to 65 years. The study excluded patients with uncontrolled infections, other autoimmune diseases, pregnancy or lactation. Diagnoses were based on clinical symptoms, serum thyroxine and TRAb, thyroid ultrasound and orbital computed tomography. Blood from progressor patients was collected at the time of first diagnosis with hyperthyroidism, before any ophthalmopathy symptoms had appeared. PBMCs were isolated from approximately 10 ml of fresh peripheral blood by Ficoll-Paque density gradient centrifugation. Progressor patients were defined as those initially diagnosed with Graves' hyperthyroidism in whom ophthalmopathy developed during follow-up. Total RNA was extracted with Trizol reagent, and quality was checked on an Agilent 2100 Bioanalyzer.

The TCR beta CDR3 regions were amplified from RNA transcripts. A first-round RT-PCR of the TCR CDR3 used the HTBI primer set with the Qiagen OneStep RT-PCR kit. Libraries were constructed in a second round of multiplex PCR, after which size selection and purification were performed. Paired-end sequencing of the libraries was performed with 100 bp reads on an Illumina HiSeq2000. The paper's data handling went like this. SOAPnuke was used to process the raw data, with reads discarded if the reads contained adapters or uncalled bases, had a mean Phred below 15, or lacked an exact constant-primer or identifier match. High-quality paired reads were merged with COPE v1.2.5, and unique nucleotide sequences were defined as clonotypes. Clonotypes were aligned to IMGT TRBV, TRBD and TRBJ reference segments using MiTCR v1.1. The analysis was restricted to V-J combinations with a frequency above 0.0001, which together covered just over 99% of the repertoires. The TCS score was defined as F50 (clonal expansion) divided by E x V (chaos), with BLOSUM62-based TCRdist calculated between CDR3 peptides within each V-J. Welch's t-statistics and random forest reduced roughly 500 V-J features to 10 to 15, which were used in a naive Bayes classifier (R e1071). TCRdb trimmed public reads at Q25 via fastp, called clones via MiXCR and kept in-frame beta chains. Rows with a matching CDR3 protein are joined into one entry that keeps the most common DNA and genes. The V and J calls follow TCRdb's processing rather than the paper's. The sample profile shows under 750,000 distinct CDR3 sequences; about 19% of them were found once. The ten largest account for roughly 17% of the sample.

The sample is drawn from a study of T cells in Graves' hyperthyroidism and ophthalmopathy (dated by TCRdb to between 2018 and 2021). A note on the overall study: Peripheral blood samples were taken at initial diagnosis, before any treatment was given. According to the paper, TCR Vbeta CDR3 sequencing was carried out on some 140 peripheral blood samples, which came from about 45 ophthalmopathy, roughly 75 hyperthyroidism and around 17 progressor patients. The 100 discovery patients were randomly split 7:3 into training and test sets. In several Graves' hyperthyroidism patients, the study also compared T-cell repertoires from thyroid tissue with T-cell repertoires from blood. Prospective prediction of ophthalmopathy was tested in an independent validation cohort of some 20 hyperthyroidism patients and some 17 patients who later progressed to ophthalmopathy. Once sampling was done, hyperthyroidism patients were given methimazole at a starting dose of 30 mg daily, whereas ophthalmopathy patients were given high-dose intravenous methylprednisolone. To identify distinguishing TCR V-J signatures, a discovery cohort of about a hundred patients was used, comprising 40 to 45 with Graves' ophthalmopathy and around 57 with stable Graves' hyperthyroidism. Paper-wide results and their limitations: Blood samples also contained most of the expanded thyroid clonotypes (frequency above 0.001), which suggests that blood repertoires may reflect thyroid immune responses. No statistical method was used to set the sample size in advance, and investigators knew the group allocation. A 13 V-J signature model separated ophthalmopathy from stable hyperthyroidism, with roughly 88% sensitivity and 81.08% specificity in cross-validation and 80%/75% in testing. In validation, progression to ophthalmopathy was predicted by the model with nearly 71% sensitivity and roughly 76% specificity, a median of approximately 7.1 months before onset.

The sequenced sample consisted of blood. The sequence derives from a woman aged 45-60 years with Graves' hyperthyroidism that later progressed to Graves' ophthalmopathy. The chain uses TRBV5-1 and TRBJ1-1; no D segment can be confidently identified. The nucleotides are TGCGCCAGCAGCTTGGTCCCAGACTTGAACACTGAAGCTTTCTTT. It specifies CASSLVPDLNTEAFF.